Listed here are 8 T cell receptor beta chains from one sample, sequenced in a study of cytomegalovirus exposure and HLA in healthy donors. Both 60 Vbeta primers and 13 Jbeta primers went into the PCR. The repertoire was sequenced with immunoSEQ multiplex PCR; TCRdb's copy has only in-frame clones and lacks some. The sample has around 180,000 clones, 80% seen once; the top ten hold about 7%. The material sequenced was PBMCs. These receptors all stem from a man aged 30 to 39 in good health and CMV-seropositive.

The V and J genes are TRBV15 and TRBJ1-4; D gene ambiguous. The germline CDR1 and CDR2 sequences are LNHNV and YYDKDF (reference sequence). This CDR3 has 14 residues. V dropped 1 base and J dropped 9 bases, with 12 bases sitting between them. DNA of the CDR3: TGTGCCACCAGCAGAGTGGGCTTAGAGAAAAAACTGTTTTTT. Protein: CATSRVGLEKKLFF.

This clone is a singleton in its sample. V usage is TRBV2 and J usage is TRBJ1-5; 9 nucleotides line up with TRBD1. V gave up 0 bases and J gave up 3 bases; unmatched junction bases: 6. Germline V gene lookup returns CDR1 SNHLY and CDR2 FYNNEI. The CDR3 is 17 amino acids. The CDR3 DNA reads as TGTGCCAGCAGTGAAGCGACAGGGGGGAGAAACAATCAGCCCCAGCATTTT. This gives the protein CASSEATGGRNNQPQHF.

The chain uses TRBV27 and TRBJ2-1; D is perhaps TRBD2 (5 bases). CDR3 length equals 15 residues. Germline lookup yields CDR1 MNHEY and CDR2 SMNVEV (reference sequence). Trimming removed 6 bases from V and 0 bases from J, with 12 bases in between. The CDR3, as DNA: TGTGCCAGCAGCCAGGACTCAAGCTCCTACAATGAGCAGTTCTTC. It yields the protein CASSQDSSSYNEQFF.

The chain employs TRBV18 and TRBJ2-1; 7 nucleotides agree with TRBD2. V lost 2 bases, J lost 12 bases, and 10 bases stayed unmatched. The CDR3 extends over 14 amino acids. CDR1 and CDR2 from the germline V gene are KGHSH and LQKENI. As DNA, the CDR3 is TGTGCCAGCTCACCAGAACGGGCGGGAGATAGGCAGTTCTTC. Protein product: CASSPERAGDRQFF.

The CDR3 sequence: CASSLGQTSYEQYF. The DNA of the CDR3 is TGTGCCAGCAGCTTAGGACAGACCTCCTACGAGCAGTACTTC. This chain connects TRBV5-6 to TRBJ2-7; possible D gene TRBD1, 6 bases. Germline loops: CDR1 SGHDT, CDR2 YYEEEE. The CDR3 covers 14 residues. V was shortened by 2 bases and J by 0 bases, with 9 bases between the two germline ends.

V and J are TRBV11-2 and TRBJ1-5; TRBD1 matches 7 bases. The CDR3 sequence is 14 residues long. V lost 5 bases, J lost 5 bases, and 6 bases stayed unmatched. Germline lookup yields CDR1 SGHAT and CDR2 FQNNGV. Here the CDR3 reads CASSRDRDDQPQHF. As DNA, the CDR3 is TGTGCCAGCAGCCGAGACAGGGACGATCAGCCCCAGCATTTT.

The chain links TRBV30 to TRBJ1-2; TRBD1 matches at 7 bases. The CDR3 totals 13 residues. J was trimmed by 3 bases and V by 3 bases; bases with no gene match: 4. CDR1 and CDR2 from the germline V gene are GTSNPN and SVGIG (reference sequence). The CDR3 protein is CAWSTGQDYGYTF. Written as DNA, the CDR3 is TGTGCCTGGAGCACCGGACAGGACTATGGCTACACCTTC.

This chain uses TRBV6-6 with TRBJ2-3; D may be TRBD2 (6 bases). The CDR3 spans 15 residues. The V end lost 9 bases, the J end lost 2 bases, and 18 bases lay between the germline ends. The germline CDR1 and CDR2 sequences are MNHNY and SVGAGI (reference sequence). The CDR3 coding sequence is TGTGCCAGTAGGCCCGGGGAGGCCCACACAGATACGCAGTATTTT. This codes for CASRPGEAHTDTQYF.